The rows below give T cell receptor beta chains drawn from one sample of a study of T cell responses to AZD1222 COVID-19 vaccine. The table came from immunoSEQ multiplex PCR; TCRdb's copy has only in-frame clones and leaves some out. Among about 110,000 clones listed, 90% were seen once. Sequenced here: peripheral blood, sampled on day 0 of AZD1222 vaccination. The receptors were gathered from an adult in good health. Each CDR3 is given without its conserved first and last residue. D genes are given only for firm matches. Part of the rows lack a size; the others show once, few, many or a class for expanded clones.

TRBV29-1	TRBJ2-7	.	.	SVRVGQGLREQY
TRBV5-6	TRBJ1-2	.	.	ASSLGRNYGYT
TRBV9	TRBJ1-1	.	.	ASSHRGNTEAF
TRBV5-1	TRBJ1-2	TRBD1	.	ASSLSQTGGLAGYT
TRBV27	TRBJ2-3	.	once	ASGRDSARRDTQY
TRBV9	TRBJ2-5	.	.	ASSYRLKETQY
TRBV7-9	TRBJ1-5	.	.	ASSLGGAVQPQH
TRBV5-6	TRBJ2-7	.	.	ASTLEGEQY
TRBV6-5	TRBJ2-2	.	once	ASSYSRRTGELF
TRBV29-1	TRBJ2-5	TRBD1	few	SGLRGRETQY
TRBV11-3	TRBJ2-2	.	.	ASSSRGTPGSGELF
TRBV7-9	TRBJ2-2	.	.	ASGPGPTGELF
TRBV9	TRBJ1-1	.	few	ASSVADTEAF
TRBV23-1	TRBJ2-7	TRBD2	once	ASSRSPVLTSGRTPSYEQY
TRBV7-6	TRBJ1-4	.	.	ASSFGASSGTNEKLF
TRBV18	TRBJ2-1	TRBD2	once	ASSRGGTPGANNEQF